The text below deals with one T cell receptor beta chain. This sample is drawn from a study of blood T cell repertoires in COVID-19. Study background: Whether acute or convalescent, the COVID-19 samples came from the United States, Italy and Spain. Sample material is recorded as cDNA or gDNA derived from T cells, B-cell-depleted T cells, or PBMCs.

Sequencing was performed with immunoSEQ multiplex PCR; in TCRdb, only in-frame clones are kept and a portion is missing. Among over 250,000 clones listed, around 87% were seen once. This clonotype was obtained from a woman aged 50 to 60 with acute or convalescent COVID-19. Material for sequencing was peripheral blood.

The CDR3 protein is CASSQDRPTPGTGRDYGYTF. CDR3 in DNA: TGTGCCAGCAGCCAAGATCGCCCCACTCCCGGGACAGGGAGAGACTATGGCTACACCTTC. J is TRBJ1-2 and V is TRBV4-2, with 9 bases aligning to TRBD1. Per germline, CDR1 LGHNA and CDR2 YNFKEQ. The junction had 17 bases not matched to a gene; V was cut back by 0 bases and J by 3 bases. The CDR3 is 20 amino acids.